The present TCR beta chain was sequenced within a study of blood T cells in healthy people across ages. The CDR3 runs 15 residues. The germline CDR1 and CDR2 sequences are SGHVS and FNYEAQ. Primed by a sample-barcoded 5' primer and a J-beta primer mix, a second PCR proceeded for 7 to 11 cycles. MiXCR, run by TCRdb on the 5' RACE reads, gives a single entry per CDR3 protein. The sample records about 1,500,000 distinct CDR3 sequences, 28% being singletons. Study-wide points: Diversity was higher, and naive CD4+ cells more numerous, in long-lived donors than in aged donors.

In this sample, this clonotype turned up once. The antigen is unknown. The junction departs from the called germline gene at one end, perhaps through a read error. The chain joins TRBV7-6 to TRBJ2-7; TRBD1 matches at 8 bases. This sequence was found in a woman in her twenties or thirties in good health. The sample comprised blood. The CDR3 protein is CASGLGQGSSYEQYF. CDR3 in DNA: TGTGCCAGCGGCTTAGGACAGGGTAGCTCCTACGAGCAGTACTTC.